Sequencing of this TCR beta chain was carried out in a study of blood T cell repertoires in COVID-19. The CDR3 loop spans 17 amino acids. The V gene lost 1 base and the J gene lost 0 bases, with 13 bases spanning the gap. From germline, CDR1 is SEHNR and CDR2 FQNEAQ (reference sequence). The method was immunoSEQ multiplex PCR; TCRdb's version includes in-frame clones alone and lacks a portion of them. This sample has about 98,000 clones, with over 85% found just once. The material sequenced was peripheral blood. The V call is TRBV7-9, the J call TRBJ2-1, with unresolved D. The clonotype originates from a woman in her forties or fifties with COVID-19, enrolled during active disease. Here the CDR3 reads CASSLVNQIDSYNEQFF. The CDR3 DNA reads TGTGCCAGCAGCTTAGTTAACCAGATCGACTCCTACAATGAGCAGTTCTTC.